This T cell receptor (beta chain) was captured by sequencing in a study of cytomegalovirus exposure and HLA in healthy donors. In germline, CDR1 is MNHEY, CDR2 SVGAGI. The length of the CDR3 is 14 residues. The V end was cut by 6 bases, the J end by 2 bases, with 10 bases between. Both 60 Vbeta primers and 13 Jbeta primers went into the PCR. The assay was immunoSEQ multiplex PCR, and TCRdb's table has in-frame clones only and misses some. Of 160,000 or so clones in the sample, roughly 80% were seen once. Note on this clone: Antigen unknown.

Study-wide points: What was likely a sequencing artifact was a cluster of highly shared sequence variants.

Sequencing was performed on PBMCs. J is TRBJ2-2 and V is TRBV6-5, with D perhaps matching TRBD2 (6 bases). The sequence came from a male donor in good health and CMV-seropositive. This CDR3 reads CASRGDSNTGELFF. CDR3 bases: TGTGCCAGCAGGGGGGACTCCAACACCGGGGAGCTGTTTTTT.